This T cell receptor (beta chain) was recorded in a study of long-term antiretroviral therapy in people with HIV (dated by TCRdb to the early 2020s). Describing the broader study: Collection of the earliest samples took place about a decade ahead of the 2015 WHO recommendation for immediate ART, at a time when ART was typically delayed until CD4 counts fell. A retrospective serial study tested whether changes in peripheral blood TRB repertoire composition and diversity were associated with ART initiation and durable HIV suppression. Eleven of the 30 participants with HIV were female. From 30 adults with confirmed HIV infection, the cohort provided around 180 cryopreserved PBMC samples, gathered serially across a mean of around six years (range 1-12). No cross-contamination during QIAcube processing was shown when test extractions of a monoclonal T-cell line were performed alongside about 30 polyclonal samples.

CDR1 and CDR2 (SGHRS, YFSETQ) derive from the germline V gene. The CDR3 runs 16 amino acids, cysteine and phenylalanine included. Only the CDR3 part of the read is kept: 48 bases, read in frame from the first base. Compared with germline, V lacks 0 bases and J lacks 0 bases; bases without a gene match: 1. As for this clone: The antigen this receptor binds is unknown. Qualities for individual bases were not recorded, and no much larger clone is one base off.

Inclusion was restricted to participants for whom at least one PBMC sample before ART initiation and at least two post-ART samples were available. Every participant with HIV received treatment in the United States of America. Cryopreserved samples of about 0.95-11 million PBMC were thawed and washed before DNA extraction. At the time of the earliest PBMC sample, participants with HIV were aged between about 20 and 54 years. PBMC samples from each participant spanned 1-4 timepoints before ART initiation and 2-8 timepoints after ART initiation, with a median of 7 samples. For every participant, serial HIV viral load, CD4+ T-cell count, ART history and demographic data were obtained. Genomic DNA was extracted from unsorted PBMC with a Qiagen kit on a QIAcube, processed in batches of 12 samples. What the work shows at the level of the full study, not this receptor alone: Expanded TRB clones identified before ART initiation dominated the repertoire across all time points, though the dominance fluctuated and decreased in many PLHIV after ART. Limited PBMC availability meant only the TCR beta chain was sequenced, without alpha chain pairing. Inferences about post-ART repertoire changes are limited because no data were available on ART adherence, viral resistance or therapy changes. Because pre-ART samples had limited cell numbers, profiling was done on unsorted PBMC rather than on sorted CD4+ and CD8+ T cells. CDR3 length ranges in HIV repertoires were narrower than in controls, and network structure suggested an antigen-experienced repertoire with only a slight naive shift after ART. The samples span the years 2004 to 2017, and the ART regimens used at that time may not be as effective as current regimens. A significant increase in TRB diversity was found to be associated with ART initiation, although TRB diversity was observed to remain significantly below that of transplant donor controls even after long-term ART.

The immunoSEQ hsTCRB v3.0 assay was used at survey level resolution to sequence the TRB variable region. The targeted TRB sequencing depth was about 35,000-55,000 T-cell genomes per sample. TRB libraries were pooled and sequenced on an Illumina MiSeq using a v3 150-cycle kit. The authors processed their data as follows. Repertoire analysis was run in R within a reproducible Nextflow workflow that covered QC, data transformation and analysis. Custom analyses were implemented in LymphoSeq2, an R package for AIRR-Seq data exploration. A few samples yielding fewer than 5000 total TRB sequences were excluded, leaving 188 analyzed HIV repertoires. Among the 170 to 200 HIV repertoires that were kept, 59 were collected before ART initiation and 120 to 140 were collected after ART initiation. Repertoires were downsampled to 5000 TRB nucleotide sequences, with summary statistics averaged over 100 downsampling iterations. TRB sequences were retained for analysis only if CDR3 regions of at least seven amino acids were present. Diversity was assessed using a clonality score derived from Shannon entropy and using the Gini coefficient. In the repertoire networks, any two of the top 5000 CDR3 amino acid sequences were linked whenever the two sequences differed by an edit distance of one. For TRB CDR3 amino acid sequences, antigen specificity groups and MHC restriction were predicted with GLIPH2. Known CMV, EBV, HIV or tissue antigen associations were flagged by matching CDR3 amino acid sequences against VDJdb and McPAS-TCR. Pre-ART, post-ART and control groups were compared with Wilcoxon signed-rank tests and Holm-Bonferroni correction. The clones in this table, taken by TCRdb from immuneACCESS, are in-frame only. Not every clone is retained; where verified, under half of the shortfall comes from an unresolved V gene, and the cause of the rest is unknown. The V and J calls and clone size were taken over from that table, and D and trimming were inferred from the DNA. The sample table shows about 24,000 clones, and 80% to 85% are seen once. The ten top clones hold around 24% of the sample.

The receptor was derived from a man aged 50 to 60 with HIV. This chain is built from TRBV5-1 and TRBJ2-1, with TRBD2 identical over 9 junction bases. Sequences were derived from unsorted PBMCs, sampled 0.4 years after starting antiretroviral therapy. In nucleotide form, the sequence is TGCGCCAGCAGCTTGGTAGCGGGAGACTCCTACAATGAGCAGTTCTTC. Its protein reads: CASSLVAGDSYNEQFF.